Here is one T cell receptor (beta chain) with its context. Its antigen is unidentified. The data belong to a study of T cells in Graves' hyperthyroidism and ophthalmopathy. Regarding the study as a whole: Most clonotypes expanded in thyroid above 0.001 were likewise present in blood.

Investigators excluded patients with uncontrolled infection, other autoimmune disease, pregnancy or lactation. In making diagnoses, clinical symptoms, serum thyroxine and TRAb, thyroid ultrasound and orbital computed tomography were all used. Researchers amplified the TCR beta CDR3 regions from RNA transcripts. Carried out on the TCR CDR3, a first-round RT-PCR used the HTBI primer set. One entry per CDR3 protein, called by TCRdb with MiXCR from the multiplex PCR reads. The sample lists 450,000 to 500,000 distinct CDR3 sequences; around a fifth were seen once. The CDR3 has 13 residues. V was clipped by 4 bases and J by 3 bases, with 10 bases between them. Germline CDR1 is LGHNA and CDR2 is YNFKEQ.

The TCR comes from a woman aged 70-85 years with Graves' ophthalmopathy. Sequenced: blood. The V call is TRBV4-2, the J call TRBJ2-7; D call uncertain. CDR3 DNA: TGTGCCAGCAGCCGCGGCGATGACTACGAGCAGTACTTC. Amino acids: CASSRGDDYEQYF.